This T cell receptor (beta chain) comes out of a study of blood T cell repertoires in COVID-19. In the study overall: PBMCs, B-cell-depleted T cells, or T cells were the source of the cDNA or gDNA that made up the material.

The table came from immunoSEQ multiplex PCR; TCRdb's copy has only in-frame clones and leaves some out. The repertoire holds about 300,000 clones, with roughly 86% as singletons. CDR1 is MDHEN and CDR2 is SYDVKM in the germline V gene. The CDR3 length is 14 residues. Trimming cost V 9 bases and J 0 bases, with 13 bases left between them. Seattle's cohort entered during active infection and was followed longitudinally. The sample comprised peripheral blood. This chain links TRBV28 with TRBJ2-3, with D maybe TRBD1 (6 bases). The sequence was obtained from a woman aged 25 to 39 with COVID-19, enrolled during active disease. CDR3 amino acids: CASINRVSTDTQYF. CDR3 sequence (DNA): TGTGCCAGTATTAACAGGGTCAGCACAGATACGCAGTATTTT.